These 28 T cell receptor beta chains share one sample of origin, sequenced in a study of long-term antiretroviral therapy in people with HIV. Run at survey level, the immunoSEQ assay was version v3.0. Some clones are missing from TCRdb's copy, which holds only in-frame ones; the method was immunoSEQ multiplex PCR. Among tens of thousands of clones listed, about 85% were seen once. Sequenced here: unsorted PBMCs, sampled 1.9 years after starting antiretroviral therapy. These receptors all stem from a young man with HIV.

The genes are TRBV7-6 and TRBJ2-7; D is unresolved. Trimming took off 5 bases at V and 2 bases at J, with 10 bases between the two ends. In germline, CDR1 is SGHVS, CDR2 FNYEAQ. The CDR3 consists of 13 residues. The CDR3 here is CASSVGLTYEQYF. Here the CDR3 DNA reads TGTGCCAGCAGCGTGGGTCTTACCTACGAGCAGTACTTC.

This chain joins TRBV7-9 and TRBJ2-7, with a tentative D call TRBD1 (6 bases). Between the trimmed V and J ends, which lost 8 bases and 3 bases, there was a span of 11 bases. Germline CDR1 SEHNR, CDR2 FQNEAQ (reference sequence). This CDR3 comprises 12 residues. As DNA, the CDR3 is TGTGCCAGCTCCTGGACAGACTACGAGCAGTACTTC. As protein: CASSWTDYEQYF.

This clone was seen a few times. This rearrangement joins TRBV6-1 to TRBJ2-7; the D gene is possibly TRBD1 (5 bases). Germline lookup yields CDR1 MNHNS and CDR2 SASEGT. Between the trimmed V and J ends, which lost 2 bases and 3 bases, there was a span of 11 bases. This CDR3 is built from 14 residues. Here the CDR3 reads CASSEYGQGYEQYF. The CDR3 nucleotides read TGTGCCAGCAGTGAATATGGGCAGGGCTACGAGCAGTACTTC.

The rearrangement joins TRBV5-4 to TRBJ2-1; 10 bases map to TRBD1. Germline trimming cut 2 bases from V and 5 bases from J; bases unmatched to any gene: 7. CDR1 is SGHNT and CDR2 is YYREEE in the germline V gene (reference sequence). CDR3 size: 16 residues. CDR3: CASSLPGQGTHNEQFF. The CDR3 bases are TGTGCCAGCAGCTTACCGGGACAGGGGACGCACAATGAGCAGTTCTTC.

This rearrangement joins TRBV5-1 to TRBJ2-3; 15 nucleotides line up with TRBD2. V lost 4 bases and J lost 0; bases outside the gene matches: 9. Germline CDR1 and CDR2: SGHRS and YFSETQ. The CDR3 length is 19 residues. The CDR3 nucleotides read TGCGCCAGCAGCAGGGAGGGACTAGCGGGGGGACGGAGCACAGATACGCAGTATTTT. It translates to CASSREGLAGGRSTDTQYF.

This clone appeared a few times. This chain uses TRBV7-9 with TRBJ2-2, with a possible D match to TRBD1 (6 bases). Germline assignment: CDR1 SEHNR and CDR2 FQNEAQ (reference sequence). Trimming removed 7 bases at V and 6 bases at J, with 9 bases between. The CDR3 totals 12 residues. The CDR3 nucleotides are TGTGCCAGCACAAAGGGGGCCGGGGAGCTGTTTTTT. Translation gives CASTKGAGELFF.

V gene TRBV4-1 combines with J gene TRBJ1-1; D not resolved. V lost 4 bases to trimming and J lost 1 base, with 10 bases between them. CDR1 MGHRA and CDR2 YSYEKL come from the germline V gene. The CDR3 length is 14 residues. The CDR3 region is CASSLRKTNTEAFF. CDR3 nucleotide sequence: TGCGCCAGCAGCCTCCGGAAGACGAACACTGAAGCTTTCTTT.

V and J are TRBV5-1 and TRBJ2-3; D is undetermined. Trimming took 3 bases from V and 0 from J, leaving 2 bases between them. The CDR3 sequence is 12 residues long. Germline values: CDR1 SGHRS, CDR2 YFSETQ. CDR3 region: CASSYSTDTQYF. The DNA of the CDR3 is TGCGCCAGCAGCTACAGCACAGATACGCAGTATTTT.

The chain's CDR3 is CASSQGLSYEQYV. CDR3 DNA: TGTGCCAGCAGCCAAGGACTGAGCTACGAGCAGTACGTC. The V and J genes are TRBV7-9 and TRBJ2-7; D may be TRBD2 (5 bases). The CDR3 contains 13 residues. The V end was cut by 5 bases, the J end by 3 bases, with 11 bases between. The germline CDR1 and CDR2 sequences are SEHNR and FQNEAQ (reference sequence).

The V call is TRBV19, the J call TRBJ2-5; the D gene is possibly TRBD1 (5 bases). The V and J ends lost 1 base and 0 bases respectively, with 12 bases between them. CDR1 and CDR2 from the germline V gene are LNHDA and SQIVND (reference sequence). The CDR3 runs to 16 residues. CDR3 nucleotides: TGTGCCAGTAGTATAGCGATAAGGGGCAACCAAGAGACCCAGTACTTC. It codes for CASSIAIRGNQETQYF.

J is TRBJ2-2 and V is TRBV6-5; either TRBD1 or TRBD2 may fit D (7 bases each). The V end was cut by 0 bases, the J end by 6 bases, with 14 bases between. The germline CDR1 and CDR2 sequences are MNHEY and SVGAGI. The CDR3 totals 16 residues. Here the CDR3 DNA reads TGTGCCAGCAGTTACTCCTCCCCAGGGGGGGCCGGGGAGCTGTTTTTT. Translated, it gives CASSYSSPGGAGELFF.

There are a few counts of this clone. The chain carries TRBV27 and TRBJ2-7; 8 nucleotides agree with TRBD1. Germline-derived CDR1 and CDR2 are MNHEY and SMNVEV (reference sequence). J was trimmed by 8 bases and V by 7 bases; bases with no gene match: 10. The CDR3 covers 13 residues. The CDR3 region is CASTTDREGQQYF. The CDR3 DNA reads TGTGCCAGCACCACGGACAGGGAAGGACAGCAGTACTTC.

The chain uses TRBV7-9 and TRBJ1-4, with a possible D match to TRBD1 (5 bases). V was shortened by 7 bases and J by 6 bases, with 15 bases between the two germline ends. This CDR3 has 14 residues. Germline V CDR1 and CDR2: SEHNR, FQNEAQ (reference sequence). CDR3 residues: CASTLRGADEKLFF. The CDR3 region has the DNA TGTGCCAGCACCCTAAGGGGAGCCGATGAAAAACTGTTTTTT.

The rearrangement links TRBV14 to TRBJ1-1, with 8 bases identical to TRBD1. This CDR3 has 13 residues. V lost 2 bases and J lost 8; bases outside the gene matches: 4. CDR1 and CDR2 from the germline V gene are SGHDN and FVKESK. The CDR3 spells CASSQIRQGEAFF. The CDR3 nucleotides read TGTGCCAGCAGCCAAATAAGACAGGGGGAAGCTTTCTTT.

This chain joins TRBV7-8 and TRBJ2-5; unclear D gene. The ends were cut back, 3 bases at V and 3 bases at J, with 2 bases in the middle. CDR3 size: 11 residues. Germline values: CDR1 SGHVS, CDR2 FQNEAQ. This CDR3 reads CASSFKETQYF. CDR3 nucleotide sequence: TGTGCCAGCAGCTTTAAAGAGACCCAGTACTTC.

CDR3 sequence (DNA): TGTGCCTGGAGTGTCGGTTTTTCCAGGGCCACTGAAGCTTTCTTT. Its translation is CAWSVGFSRATEAFF. V is TRBV30 and J is TRBJ1-1, with D perhaps TRBD1 (5 bases). Looked up from germline, CDR1 is GTSNPN and CDR2 is SVGIG (reference sequence). Between the trimmed V and J ends, which lost 0 bases and 4 bases, there was a span of 15 bases. This CDR3 is 15 amino acids long.

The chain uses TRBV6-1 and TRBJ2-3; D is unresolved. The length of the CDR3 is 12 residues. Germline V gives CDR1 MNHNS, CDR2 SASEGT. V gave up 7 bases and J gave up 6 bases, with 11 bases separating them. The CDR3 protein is CASTLNGDTQYF. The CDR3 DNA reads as TGTGCCAGCACCTTGAACGGGGATACGCAGTATTTT.

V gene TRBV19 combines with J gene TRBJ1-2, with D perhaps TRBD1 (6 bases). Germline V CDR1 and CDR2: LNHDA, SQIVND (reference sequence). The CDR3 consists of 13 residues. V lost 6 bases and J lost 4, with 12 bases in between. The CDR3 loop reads CASRNLDSYGYTF. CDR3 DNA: TGTGCCAGTAGAAACTTGGACAGCTATGGCTACACCTTC. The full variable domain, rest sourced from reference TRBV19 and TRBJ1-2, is DGGITQSPKYLFRKEGQNVTLSCEQNLNHDAMYWYRQDPGQGLRLIYYSQIVNDFQKGDIAEGYSVSREKKESFPLTVTSAQKNPTAFYLCASRNLDSYGYTFGSGTRLTVV.

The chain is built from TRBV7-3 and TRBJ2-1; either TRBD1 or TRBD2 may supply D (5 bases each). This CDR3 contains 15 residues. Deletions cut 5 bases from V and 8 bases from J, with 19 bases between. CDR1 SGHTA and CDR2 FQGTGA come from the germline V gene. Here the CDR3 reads CASSAFTQGSDEQFF. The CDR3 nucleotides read TGTGCCAGCAGCGCCTTCACCCAGGGTAGCGATGAGCAGTTCTTC.

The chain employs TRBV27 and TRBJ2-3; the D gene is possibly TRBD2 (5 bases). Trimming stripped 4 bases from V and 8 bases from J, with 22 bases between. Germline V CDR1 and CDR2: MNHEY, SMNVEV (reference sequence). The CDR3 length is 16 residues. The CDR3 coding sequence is TGTGCCAGCAGTTGGGGATCTAGCCTTCCTATAGGTACGCAGTATTTT. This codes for CASSWGSSLPIGTQYF.

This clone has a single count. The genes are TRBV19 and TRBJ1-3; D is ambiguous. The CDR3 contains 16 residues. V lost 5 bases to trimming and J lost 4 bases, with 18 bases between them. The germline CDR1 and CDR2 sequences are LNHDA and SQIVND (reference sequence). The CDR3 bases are TGTGCCAGTAGTCTAATGTTGACCGGACCGGGAAACACCATATATTTT. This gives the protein CASSLMLTGPGNTIYF.

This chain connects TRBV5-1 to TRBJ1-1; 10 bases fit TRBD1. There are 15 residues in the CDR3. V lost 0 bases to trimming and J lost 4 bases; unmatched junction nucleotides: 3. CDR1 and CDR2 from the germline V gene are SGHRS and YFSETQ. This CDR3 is CASSLVDRGTTEAFF. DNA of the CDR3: TGCGCCAGCAGCTTGGTGGACAGGGGGACCACTGAAGCTTTCTTT. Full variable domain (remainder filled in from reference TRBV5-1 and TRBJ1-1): KAGVTQTPRYLIKTRGQQVTLSCSPISGHRSVSWYQQTPGQGLQFLFEYFSETQRNKGNFPGRFSGRQFSNSRSEMNVSTLELGDSALYLCASSLVDRGTTEAFFGQGTRLTVV.

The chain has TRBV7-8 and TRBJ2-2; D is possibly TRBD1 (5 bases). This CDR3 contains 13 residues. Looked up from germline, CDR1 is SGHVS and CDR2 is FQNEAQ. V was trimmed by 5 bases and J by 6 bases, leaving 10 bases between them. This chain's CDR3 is CASSPVRAGELFF. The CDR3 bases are TGTGCCAGCAGCCCCGTCAGGGCCGGGGAGCTGTTTTTT.

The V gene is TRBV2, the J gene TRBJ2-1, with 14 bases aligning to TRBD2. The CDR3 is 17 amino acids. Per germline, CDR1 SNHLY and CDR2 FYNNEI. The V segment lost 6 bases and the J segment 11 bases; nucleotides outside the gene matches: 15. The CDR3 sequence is CASRGRRVTSGGDKQFF. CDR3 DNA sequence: TGTGCCAGCAGGGGGCGACGGGTGACTAGCGGGGGGGACAAGCAGTTCTTC.

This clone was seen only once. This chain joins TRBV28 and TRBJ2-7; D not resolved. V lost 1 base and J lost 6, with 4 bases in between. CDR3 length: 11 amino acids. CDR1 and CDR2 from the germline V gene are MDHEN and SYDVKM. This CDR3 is CASSLFREQYF. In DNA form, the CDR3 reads TGTGCCAGCAGTTTATTTCGCGAGCAGTACTTC.

CDR3: CAIRGVNSSGANVLTF. The CDR3 coding sequence is TGTGCCATCAGGGGGGTGAACTCCTCTGGGGCCAACGTCCTGACTTTC. The chain carries TRBV10-3 and TRBJ2-6, with D tentatively TRBD1 or TRBD2 (5 bases each). Trimming cost V 6 bases and J 0 bases, with 12 bases left between them. This CDR3 contains 16 residues. Germline V gives CDR1 ENHRY, CDR2 SYGVKD.

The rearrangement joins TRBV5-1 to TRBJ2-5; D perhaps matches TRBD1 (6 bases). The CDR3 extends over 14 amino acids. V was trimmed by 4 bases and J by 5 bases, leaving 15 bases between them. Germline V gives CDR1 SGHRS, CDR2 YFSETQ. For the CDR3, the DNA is TGCGCCAGCAGCCGAACAGGGATAGGTGAGACCCAGTACTTC. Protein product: CASSRTGIGETQYF.

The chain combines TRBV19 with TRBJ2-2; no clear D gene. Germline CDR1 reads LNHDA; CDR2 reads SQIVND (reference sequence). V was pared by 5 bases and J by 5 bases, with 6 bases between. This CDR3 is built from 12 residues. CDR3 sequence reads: CASSPKTGELFF. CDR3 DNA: TGTGCCAGTAGTCCTAAAACCGGGGAGCTGTTTTTT.